The rows below give T cell receptor beta chains drawn from one sample of a study of response to subunit inactivated influenza vaccine. MiXCR, applied by TCRdb to the RT-PCR reads, yields one record per CDR3 protein. Here the sample spans 500,000 to 600,000 distinct CDR3 sequences, 12% being singletons. The sample here was PBMCs from blood, taken on the day of vaccination. The receptors shown here come from a man aged 50 to 60 who received an inactivated influenza vaccine. The conserved cysteine and the conserved F or W are not part of the CDR3 here. The order of the fields is clone size, J gene, V gene, CDR3 length, CDR3 protein. Rows may omit the clone size; those that give it use once, few, many or a size class.

size: few; J: TRBJ2-3; V: TRBV7-8; length: 16; CDR3: ASSLLEGTSGRTDTQY
size: once; J: TRBJ2-5; V: TRBV20-1; length: 9; CDR3: SAPKEETQY
size: many; J: TRBJ1-2; V: TRBV11-1; length: 16; CDR3: ASSSRKLQGARGYGYT
size: -; J: TRBJ2-7; V: TRBV5-1; length: 13; CDR3: ASSLTTGGTYEQY
size: -; J: TRBJ2-4; V: TRBV28; length: 12; CDR3: ASNGDVAKNIQY
size: few; J: TRBJ1-5; V: TRBV6-1; length: 11; CDR3: ASGPRYAQPQH
size: many; J: TRBJ1-2; V: TRBV12-3/TRBV12-4; length: 10; CDR3: ASSSGPRGYT
size: -; J: TRBJ2-7; V: TRBV6-1; length: 12; CDR3: ASSLQESSYEQY
size: many; J: TRBJ2-6; V: TRBV24-1; length: 13; CDR3: ATSDQHSGANVLT
size: many; J: TRBJ2-5; V: TRBV29-1; length: 12; CDR3: SIHQQNLQETQY
size: many; J: TRBJ2-5; V: TRBV9; length: 15; CDR3: ASSVGRLAGVTETQY
size: -; J: TRBJ1-2; V: TRBV18; length: 11; CDR3: ASSRRDSLGYT
size: -; J: TRBJ2-6; V: TRBV5-1; length: 13; CDR3: ASSLELTGANVLT